Each of the 13 T cell receptor beta chains below was sequenced from the same sample in a study of preoperative IRX-2 immunotherapy in early breast cancer. Treatment: preoperative locoregional IRX-2 cytokine immunotherapy. Repertoires were generated with immunoSEQ multiplex PCR, while TCRdb's copy carries only in-frame clones and drops some. The table shows about 1,600 clones, with more than 65% occurring only once. This specimen was tumor tissue, taken after IRX-2 immunotherapy. The receptors derive from a human donor with breast cancer.

The chain recombines TRBV6-8 with TRBJ2-7; D call uncertain. The germline gives CDR1 MNHGY, CDR2 SAAAGT. V was clipped by 2 bases and J by 4 bases, with 15 bases between them. The CDR3 extends over 15 amino acids. CDR3 DNA: TGTGCCAGCAGTTACGCGGCGAGGTCCAGTTACGAGCAGTACTTC. Protein sequence: CASSYAARSSYEQYF.

For the CDR3, the DNA is TGTGCCAGCAACAATAACCTACGGTCTAGGTCCTACAATGAGCAGTTCTTC. Translating it yields CASNNNLRSRSYNEQFF. The chain carries TRBV6-8 and TRBJ2-1; D unresolved. V was clipped by 7 bases and J by 1 base, with 20 bases between them. The germline CDR1 and CDR2 sequences are MNHGY and SAAAGT. The CDR3 is made up of 17 amino acids.

This rearrangement joins TRBV11-3 to TRBJ1-2; TRBD1 matches at 9 bases. CDR3 size: 14 residues. V shed 5 bases, J shed 4 bases, and the junction held 5 bases outside the gene matches. Germline CDR1 is SGHNT and CDR2 is YENEEA. CDR3 bases: TGTGCCAGCAGCGAGGGACAGGGCTTCTATGGCTACACCTTC. It yields the protein CASSEGQGFYGYTF. Together with reference TRBV11-3 and TRBJ1-2, the CDR3 gives the full variable domain: EAGVVQSPRYKIIEKKQPVAFWCNPISGHNTLYWYLQNLGQGPELLIRYENEEAVDDSQLPKDRFSAERLKGVDSTLKIQPAELGDSAVYLCASSEGQGFYGYTFGSGTRLTVV.

This clone has just a few counts. This sequence joins TRBV6-8 and TRBJ1-2; TRBD1 is a possible D gene (5 bases). This CDR3 comprises 14 residues. V dropped 5 bases and J dropped 3 bases, with 13 bases sitting between them. Germline V gene lookup returns CDR1 MNHGY and CDR2 SAAAGT. As DNA, the CDR3 is TGTGCCAGCAGTGGGGTCAGGGTCGACTATGGCTACACCTTC. It is translated as CASSGVRVDYGYTF.

The DNA of the CDR3 is TGTGCCAGCTCACCTTCCGGGACGAACAAGTTCTTC. Translated, it gives CASSPSGTNKFF. The chain joins TRBV18 to TRBJ2-1; D may be TRBD1 or TRBD2 (5 bases each). This CDR3 contains 12 residues. V gave up 3 bases and J gave up 14 bases, with 14 bases separating them. CDR1 and CDR2 from the germline V gene are KGHSH and LQKENI.

The chain links TRBV1 to TRBJ1-3; the tabulated D call, TRBD1, remains unverified against the DNA. TRBV1 is deemed a pseudogene. The length of the CDR3 is 15 residues. CDR3 bases: TGCGCCAGCAGCCGACAGGGGAATCCAGGAAACACCATATATTTT. It translates to CASSRQGNPGNTIYF.

This clone was observed a handful of times. This chain uses TRBV6-8 with TRBJ1-5, with 9 bases lining up with TRBD1. Per the germline V gene, CDR1 is MNHGY and CDR2 is SAAAGT. The CDR3 consists of 19 residues. V lost 7 bases to trimming and J lost 5 bases; unmatched junction nucleotides: 21. For the CDR3, the DNA is TGTGCCAGCACTCAGAGGTGGACAGGGGCATTTTCGGGCCATCAGCCCCAGCATTTT. Its protein product is CASTQRWTGAFSGHQPQHF.

The chain uses TRBV11-3 and TRBJ1-1; TRBD1 matches 9 bases. Losses at the gene ends were 5 bases for V and 0 bases for J; bases not matched to a gene: 7. CDR3 length: 16 amino acids. From germline, CDR1 is SGHNT and CDR2 YENEEA. The CDR3 bases are TGTGCCAGCAGCGCCACAGGGGGCGACGTGAACACTGAAGCTTTCTTT. Translated, it gives CASSATGGDVNTEAFF.

This clone has only a few counts. The V and J genes are TRBV11-3 and TRBJ2-5, with TRBD2 matching 9 bases. The germline gives CDR1 SGHNT, CDR2 YENEEA. The length of the CDR3 is 15 residues. V shed 3 bases, J shed 3 bases, and the junction held 5 bases outside the gene matches. The CDR3 region is CASSFTAGGKETQYF. CDR3 bases: TGTGCCAGCAGCTTCACAGCGGGGGGTAAAGAGACCCAGTACTTC.

The chain uses TRBV29-1 and TRBJ1-1; D may be TRBD1 (5 bases). The CDR3 length is 13 residues. CDR1 and CDR2 from the germline V gene are SQVTM and ANQGSEA. Deletions cut 3 bases from V and 5 bases from J, with 13 bases between. CDR3 in amino acids: CSVDGGVVTEAFF. DNA of the CDR3: TGCAGCGTTGACGGGGGGGTGGTGACTGAAGCTTTCTTT.

The chain links TRBV28 to TRBJ2-7, with a tentative D call TRBD1 (6 bases). Germline CDR1 is MDHEN and CDR2 is SYDVKM. This CDR3 is built from 14 residues. V was clipped by 5 bases and J by 9 bases, with 20 bases between them. CDR3 residues: CASSLNRDIIWQYV. Here the CDR3 DNA reads TGTGCCAGCAGTCTGAACCGGGACATCATCTGGCAGTACGTC.

This clone was seen more than once but under ten times. The rearrangement joins TRBV6-8 to TRBJ2-7; D not resolved. With 6 bases removed from V and 1 base from J, the gap between germline ends came to 10 bases. Per germline, CDR1 MNHGY and CDR2 SAAAGT. The CDR3 is made up of 13 amino acids. CDR3 DNA: TGTGCCAGCAGCGGAGACTGGTCCTACGAGCAGTACGTC. This codes for CASSGDWSYEQYV.

This clone counts as large (0.1 to 1%). The chain combines TRBV6-8 with TRBJ1-3, with unresolved D. V gave up 7 bases and J gave up 0 bases, with 13 bases separating them. This CDR3 is built from 15 residues. The germline gives CDR1 MNHGY, CDR2 SAAAGT. The CDR3 DNA reads TGTGCCAGCACCCCCCTAGCGGACTCTGGAAACACCATATATTTT. Protein: CASTPLADSGNTIYF.